The next 25 T cell receptor beta chains were all read from a single sample in a study of T cell responses to AZD1222 COVID-19 vaccine. Some clones are missing from TCRdb's copy, which holds only in-frame ones; the method was immunoSEQ multiplex PCR. Among about 86,000 clones listed, around 73% were seen once. The sequencing used peripheral blood, collected on day 0 of AZD1222 vaccination. The receptors derive from an adult in good health.

This clone was observed a single time. The chain employs TRBV5-1 and TRBJ2-3; 8 nucleotides line up with TRBD2. V shed 4 bases and J 0 bases; nucleotides not matched to a gene: 10. CDR1 and CDR2 (germline): SGHRS, YFSETQ. This CDR3 comprises 17 residues. For the CDR3, the DNA is TGCGCCAGCAGCCTGACTATAGCGGGGTCTAGCACAGATACGCAGTATTTT. Its protein is CASSLTIAGSSTDTQYF.

The rearrangement joins TRBV29-1 to TRBJ2-7; 11 bases fit TRBD2. The CDR3 runs 14 residues. Trimming at V came to 0 bases and at J to 3 bases, leaving 1 base not matched to a gene. The germline V gene has CDR1 SQVTM and CDR2 ANQGSEA. In DNA, the CDR3 is TGCAGCGTTGAAGAGACTAGCGGGAACTACGAGCAGTACTTC. It yields the protein CSVEETSGNYEQYF.

This rearrangement joins TRBV10-3 to TRBJ2-3; no clear D. Trimming took 1 base from V and 5 from J, leaving 10 bases between them. The length of the CDR3 is 14 residues. Germline assignment: CDR1 ENHRY and CDR2 SYGVKD. CDR3 residues: CAISELAFGDTQYF. The CDR3 DNA is TGTGCCATCAGTGAGTTGGCCTTTGGAGATACGCAGTATTTT.

This clone was seen a single time. This sequence joins TRBV5-6 and TRBJ2-7; tentatively, D is TRBD1 (7 bases). The CDR3 spans 13 residues. Germline V gives CDR1 SGHDT, CDR2 YYEEEE. V was shortened by 3 bases and J by 5 bases, with 12 bases between the two germline ends. The CDR3 region has the DNA TGTGCCAGCAGCTCAGGGGGGTACGACGAGCAGTACTTC. It translates to CASSSGGYDEQYF.

This chain connects TRBV2 to TRBJ1-2; tentatively, D is TRBD1 (5 bases). Germline V lookup: CDR1 SNHLY, CDR2 FYNNEI. The CDR3 has 14 amino acids. V was trimmed by 8 bases and J by 7 bases, leaving 20 bases between them. CDR3 loop: CASRGAFLRGGYTF. As DNA, the CDR3 is TGTGCCAGCCGAGGGGCTTTCCTCCGGGGTGGCTACACCTTC.

This chain connects TRBV4-2 to TRBJ2-5, with 7 bases lining up with TRBD2. Germline-derived CDR1 and CDR2 are LGHNA and YNFKEQ. After removal of 1 base from V and 1 base from J, the junction contained 6 bases not matched to a gene. CDR3 length: 16 amino acids. In nucleotides, the CDR3 is TGTGCCAGCAGCCAAGGGTCTAGCGGCTTCCAAGAGACCCAGTACTTC. Translated, it gives CASSQGSSGFQETQYF.

J is TRBJ2-2 and V is TRBV10-3; TRBD2 aligns across 8 bases. CDR1 is ENHRY, CDR2 SYGVKD, per germline. CDR3 length equals 15 residues. J gave up 0 bases and V 8 bases, and 5 bases lay outside the gene matches. The CDR3 loop reads CAILPGGANTGELFF. The DNA of the CDR3 is TGTGCCATCCTGCCGGGAGGGGCGAACACCGGGGAGCTGTTTTTT.

The CDR3 coding sequence is TGTGCCAGCAACTTCGAAGGGCATTCACCCCTCCACTTT. Protein: CASNFEGHSPLHF. The gene calls are TRBV12-3 or TRBV12-4 and TRBJ1-6; no firm D call. Trimming stripped 7 bases from V and 8 bases from J, with 12 bases between. The CDR3 has 13 residues.

This chain links TRBV5-1 with TRBJ2-7, with D maybe TRBD2 (6 bases). The V gene lost 4 bases and the J gene lost 7 bases, with 18 bases spanning the gap. Per the germline V gene, CDR1 is SGHRS and CDR2 is YFSETQ. The CDR3 covers 14 residues. The CDR3 sequence is CASSPTEGREEQYF. The CDR3 DNA follows: TGCGCCAGCAGCCCTACGGAGGGGCGAGAAGAGCAGTACTTC.

This clone was recorded only once. This chain uses TRBV19 with TRBJ2-6, with D unresolved. There are 15 residues in the CDR3. CDR1 is LNHDA, CDR2 SQIVND, per germline (reference sequence). The V and J ends lost 1 base and 0 bases respectively, with 4 bases between them. CDR3 sequence: CASSIGGSGANVLTF. The CDR3 region has the DNA TGTGCCAGTAGTATAGGTGGCTCTGGGGCCAACGTCCTGACTTTC.

This sequence joins TRBV2 and TRBJ2-1; no clear D gene. The germline CDR1 and CDR2 sequences are SNHLY and FYNNEI. V gave up 1 base and J gave up 13 bases, with 14 bases separating them. This CDR3 spans 13 amino acids. For the CDR3, the DNA is TGTGCCAGCAGTGAAGGTAGCCGGCAGTCCCAGTTCTTC. Its protein product is CASSEGSRQSQFF.

The V gene is TRBV13, the J gene TRBJ2-7, with 9 bases lining up with TRBD1. This CDR3 is built from 15 residues. The germline gives CDR1 PRHDT, CDR2 FYEKMQ (reference sequence). V lost 5 bases and J lost 2; bases outside the gene matches: 7. The CDR3 nucleotides read TGTGCCAGCAGCCAGCGGACAGGGGTTCCCTACGAGCAGTACTTC. It is translated as CASSQRTGVPYEQYF.

A remark on this clone: An end of the junction does not agree with germline; a read error may underlie this. The rearrangement uses TRBV7-9 and TRBJ2-3; 9 nucleotides match TRBD1. Germline V lookup: CDR1 SEHNR, CDR2 FQNEAQ (reference sequence). This CDR3 has 16 amino acids. This CDR3 reads CATSLWRDRGTDTQYF. The CDR3 DNA reads TGTGCCACCAGCTTATGGCGGGACAGGGGCACAGATACGCAGTATTTT.

J is TRBJ1-4 and V is TRBV6-5; D remains unclear. Deletions cut 6 bases from V and 7 bases from J, with 6 bases between. This CDR3 region has 11 residues. CDR1 is MNHEY, CDR2 SVGAGI, per germline. CDR3 bases: TGTGCCAGCAGGGAGGGTGAAAAACTGTTTTTT. Translation gives CASREGEKLFF.

Only a few counts were recorded for this clone. The chain is built from TRBV15 and TRBJ1-3; D remains unclear. V lost 1 base to trimming and J lost 3 bases, with 1 base between them. The length of the CDR3 is 12 residues. Per the germline V gene, CDR1 is LNHNV and CDR2 is YYDKDF (reference sequence). The CDR3 here is CATSRVGNTIYF. In DNA, the CDR3 is TGTGCCACCAGCAGAGTTGGAAACACCATATATTTT.

This chain links TRBV28 with TRBJ1-2; 7 positions match TRBD1. The CDR3 sequence is 12 residues long. From germline, CDR1 is MDHEN and CDR2 SYDVKM. Losses at the gene ends were 6 bases for V and 6 bases for J; bases not matched to a gene: 4. CDR3 amino acids: CASSGQDDGYTF. The CDR3 DNA reads as TGTGCCAGCAGCGGACAGGACGATGGCTACACCTTC.

In regard to this clone: Other DNA variants within this sample encode the same CDR3. The chain has TRBV4-1 and TRBJ2-7; a possible D gene is TRBD2 (5 bases). Germline V CDR1 and CDR2: MGHRA, YSYEKL. The CDR3 runs to 19 residues. Trimming left V 0 bases short and J 1 base short, with 22 bases between. The DNA of the CDR3 is TGCGCCAGCAGCCAAGACCCACTGGATCCGGAGGCTTTATCCTACGAGCAGTACTTC. It is translated as CASSQDPLDPEALSYEQYF.

The chain combines TRBV7-2 with TRBJ1-2; perhaps TRBD1 as D (6 bases). This CDR3 comprises 15 residues. Between the trimmed V and J ends, which lost 3 bases and 7 bases, there was a span of 18 bases. Germline V gives CDR1 SGHTA, CDR2 FQGNSA. CDR3 in amino acids: CASSFLGSGASGYTF. CDR3 nucleotide sequence: TGTGCCAGCAGCTTCCTCGGATCAGGGGCTTCTGGCTACACCTTC.

This clone was recorded a few times. The rearrangement joins TRBV19 to TRBJ2-3; 9 positions match TRBD1. Trimming at V came to 5 bases and at J to 12 bases, leaving 12 bases not matched to a gene. Germline V gene sequence: CDR1 LNHDA, CDR2 SQIVND (reference sequence). The CDR3 covers 14 residues. This CDR3 is CASSSGTGQGPQYF. The CDR3 region has the DNA TGTGCCAGTAGTTCCGGGACAGGGCAGGGCCCCCAGTATTTT.

The chain links TRBV6-6 to TRBJ1-2; the match to TRBD1 covers 9 bases. This CDR3 contains 15 residues. V was clipped by 2 bases and J by 5 bases; unmatched bases: 6. Germline-derived CDR1 and CDR2 are MNHNY and SVGAGI (reference sequence). The CDR3: CASSYQTGGEYGYTF. For the CDR3, the DNA is TGTGCCAGCAGTTACCAGACAGGGGGAGAGTATGGCTACACCTTC.

This clone has only one observation. The J gene is TRBJ2-5, the V gene TRBV13, with 8 positions matching TRBD2. This CDR3 contains 13 residues. After removal of 2 bases from V and 5 bases from J, the junction contained 1 base not matched to a gene. CDR1 PRHDT and CDR2 FYEKMQ come from the germline V gene (reference sequence). The CDR3: CASSLTGGETQYF. The DNA of the CDR3 is TGTGCCAGCAGCTTAACGGGAGGGGAGACCCAGTACTTC. The full variable domain, completed using reference TRBV13 and TRBJ2-5, is AAGVIQSPRHLIKEKRETATLKCYPIPRHDTVYWYQQGPGQDPQFLISFYEKMQSDKGSIPDRFSAQQFSDYHSELNMSSLELGDSALYFCASSLTGGETQYFGPGTRLLVL.

As DNA, the CDR3 is TGTGCCAGTAGTATCTGGGGAGGGGGCACCGGTAATCAGCCCCAGCATTTT. Translating gives CASSIWGGGTGNQPQHF. The chain is built from TRBV19 and TRBJ1-5, with TRBD1 identical over 7 bases. J gave up 4 bases and V 3 bases, and 12 bases lay outside the gene matches. Germline V gives CDR1 LNHDA, CDR2 SQIVND (reference sequence). This CDR3 is 17 amino acids long.

This clone appeared a few times. The chain joins TRBV10-3 to TRBJ2-7; maybe TRBD2 (7 bases). In germline, CDR1 is ENHRY, CDR2 SYGVKD. The CDR3 consists of 16 residues. V lost 2 bases, J lost 5 bases, and 19 bases lay in between. DNA of the CDR3: TGTGCCATCAGTGAGCACCAGGAGGGGGGGATCCACGAGCAGTACTTC. Its translation: CAISEHQEGGIHEQYF.

The genes are TRBV4-3 and TRBJ2-7; TRBD2 matches 8 bases. V shed 0 bases and J 2 bases; nucleotides not matched to a gene: 6. The CDR3 totals 16 residues. Germline CDR1 reads LGHNA; CDR2 reads YSLEER. The CDR3: CASSQDLTSDAYEQYF. In DNA, the CDR3 is TGCGCCAGCAGCCAAGATCTGACTAGCGATGCCTACGAGCAGTACTTC.

V gene TRBV28 combines with J gene TRBJ2-6; 8 bases align to TRBD1. Germline V gene sequence: CDR1 MDHEN, CDR2 SYDVKM. Unmatched junction bases numbered 7, after V lost 5 bases and J lost 4 bases. The CDR3 totals 16 residues. The CDR3 sequence is CASSPGTGFGANVLTF. CDR3 DNA: TGTGCCAGCAGTCCGGGGACAGGTTTCGGGGCCAACGTCCTGACTTTC.